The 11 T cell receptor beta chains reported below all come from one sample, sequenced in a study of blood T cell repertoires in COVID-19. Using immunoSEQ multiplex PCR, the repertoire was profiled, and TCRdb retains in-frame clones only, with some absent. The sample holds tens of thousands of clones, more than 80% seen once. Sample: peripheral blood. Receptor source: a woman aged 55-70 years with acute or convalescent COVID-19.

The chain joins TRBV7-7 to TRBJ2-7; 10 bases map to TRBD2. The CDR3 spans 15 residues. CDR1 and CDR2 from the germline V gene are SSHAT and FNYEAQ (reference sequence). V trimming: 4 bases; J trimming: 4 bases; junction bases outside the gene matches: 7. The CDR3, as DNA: TGTGCCAGCAGCTACAGACTAGCGGGTGGTTACGAGCAGTACTTC. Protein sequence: CASSYRLAGGYEQYF.

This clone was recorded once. The CDR3 here is CASSQGRSGNQPQHF. The CDR3, as DNA: TGTGCCAGCAGCCAAGGACGGAGCGGCAATCAGCCCCAGCATTTT. This sequence joins TRBV3-1 (or the pseudogene TRBV3-2) and TRBJ1-5; no reliable D call. The CDR3 consists of 15 residues. V lost 1 base, J lost 2 bases, and 9 bases lay in between. CDR1 and CDR2 (germline): LGHDT, YNNKEL (reference sequence).

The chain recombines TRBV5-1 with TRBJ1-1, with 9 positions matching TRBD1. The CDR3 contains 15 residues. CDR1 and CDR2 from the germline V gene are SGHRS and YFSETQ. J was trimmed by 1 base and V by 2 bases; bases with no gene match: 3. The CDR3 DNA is TGCGCCAGCAGCTTCACAGGGGGCGGGAACACTGAAGCTTTCTTT. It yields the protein CASSFTGGGNTEAFF.

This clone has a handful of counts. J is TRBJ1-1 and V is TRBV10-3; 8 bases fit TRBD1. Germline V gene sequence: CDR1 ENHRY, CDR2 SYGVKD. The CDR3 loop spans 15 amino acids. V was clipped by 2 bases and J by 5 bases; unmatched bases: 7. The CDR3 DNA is TGTGCCATCAGTGAGCCAGGGGGCGCGGTGACTGAAGCTTTCTTT. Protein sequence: CAISEPGGAVTEAFF.

CDR3 sequence: CATSTGTSGRRGYNEQFF. The CDR3 DNA follows: TGTGCCACCTCTACCGGGACTAGCGGGAGGAGGGGTTACAATGAGCAGTTCTTC. The chain couples TRBV24-1 to TRBJ2-1, with 15 bases matching TRBD2. The CDR3 covers 18 residues. Germline V lookup: CDR1 KGHDR, CDR2 SFDVKD. V shed 9 bases, J shed 4 bases, and the junction held 12 bases outside the gene matches.

The CDR3 sequence: CASSRSDRVNEKLFF. CDR3 nucleotides: TGTGCCAGCAGCCGATCCGACAGGGTTAATGAAAAACTGTTTTTT. The rearrangement links TRBV11-2 to TRBJ1-4; TRBD1 matches 7 bases. The ends lost 5 bases at V and 4 bases at J; junction bases unmatched: 7. The CDR3 contains 15 residues. The V gene's germline CDR1 is SGHAT and CDR2 FQNNGV.

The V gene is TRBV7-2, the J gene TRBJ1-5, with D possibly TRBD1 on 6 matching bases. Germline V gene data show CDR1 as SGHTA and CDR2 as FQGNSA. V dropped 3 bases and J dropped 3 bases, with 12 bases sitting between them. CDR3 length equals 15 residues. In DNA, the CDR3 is TGTGCCAGCAGCTTGAAGGGGGGGATCAATCAGCCCCAGCATTTT. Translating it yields CASSLKGGINQPQHF.

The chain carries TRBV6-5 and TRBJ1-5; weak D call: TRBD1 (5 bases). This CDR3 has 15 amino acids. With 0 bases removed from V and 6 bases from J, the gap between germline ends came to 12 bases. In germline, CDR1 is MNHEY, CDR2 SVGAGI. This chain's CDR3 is CASSYSAGKIQPQHF. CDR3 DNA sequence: TGTGCCAGCAGTTACTCGGCAGGGAAGATTCAGCCCCAGCATTTT.

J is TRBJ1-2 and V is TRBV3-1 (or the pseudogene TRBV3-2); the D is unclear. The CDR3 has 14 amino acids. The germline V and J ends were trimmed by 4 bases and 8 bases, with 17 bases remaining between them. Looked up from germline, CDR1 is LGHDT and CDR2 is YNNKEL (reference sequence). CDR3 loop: CASSPGVVERGYTF. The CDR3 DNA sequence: TGTGCCAGCAGCCCCGGGGTTGTCGAGAGGGGCTACACCTTC.

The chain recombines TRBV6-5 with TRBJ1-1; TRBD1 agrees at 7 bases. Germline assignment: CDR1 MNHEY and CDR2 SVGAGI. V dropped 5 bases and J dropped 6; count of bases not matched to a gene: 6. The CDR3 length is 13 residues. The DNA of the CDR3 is TGTGCCAGCAGTCAGACAGGGATGGCTGAAGCTTTCTTT. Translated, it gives CASSQTGMAEAFF.

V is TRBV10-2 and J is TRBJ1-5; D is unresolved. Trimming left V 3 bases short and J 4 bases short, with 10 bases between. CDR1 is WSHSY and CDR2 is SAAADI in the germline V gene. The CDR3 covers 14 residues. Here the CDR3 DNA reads TGCGCCAGCAGTGAATCGCAGATTAATCAGCCCCAGCATTTT. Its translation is CASSESQINQPQHF.